These T cell receptor beta chains were read from a single sample in a study of blood T cells in healthy people across ages. Each CDR3 protein is one row after TCRdb ran MiXCR on the 5' RACE reads. The table shows about a million distinct CDR3 sequences, with roughly 50% occurring only once. Sequencing was carried out using blood. These receptor sequences come from a man aged 25 to 40 in good health. CDR3s include the opening cysteine and the closing phenylalanine or tryptophan. A D gene is named only where the DNA matches it firmly. Size is stated for part of the rows, as once, few or many counts, or as a class when the clone is expanded.

v_call: TRBV28; j_call: TRBJ1-1; clone_size: -; d_call: -; cdr3_nt: TGTGCCAGCAGTTTAACCGGACGGCTGATCACTGAAGCTTTCTTT; cdr3_aa: CASSLTGRLITEAFF
v_call: TRBV6-2/TRBV6-3; j_call: TRBJ2-7; clone_size: few; d_call: TRBD1; cdr3_nt: TGTGCCAGCAGTTACTCGGACAGGCGGTCCTACGAGCAGTACTTC; cdr3_aa: CASSYSDRRSYEQYF
v_call: TRBV12-3/TRBV12-4; j_call: TRBJ2-7; clone_size: -; d_call: -; cdr3_nt: TGTGCCAGCAGCCAGACGGGGATTGGCTCCTACGAGCAGTACTTC; cdr3_aa: CASSQTGIGSYEQYF
v_call: TRBV18; j_call: TRBJ1-2; clone_size: -; d_call: -; cdr3_nt: TGTGCCAGCTCACCCTTAATCACAGGGTCTCACGGCTACACCTTC; cdr3_aa: CASSPLITGSHGYTF
v_call: TRBV20-1; j_call: TRBJ1-2; clone_size: -; d_call: TRBD1; cdr3_nt: TGCAGTGCCCTAGGTGGGACAGGGCTCTATGGCTACACCTTC; cdr3_aa: CSALGGTGLYGYTF
v_call: TRBV7-2; j_call: TRBJ2-3; clone_size: -; d_call: TRBD2; cdr3_nt: TGTGCCAGCAGCTTAGGTCTAGCGGGGCCTGCCGGGACGCAGTATTTT; cdr3_aa: CASSLGLAGPAGTQYF
v_call: TRBV19; j_call: TRBJ2-2; clone_size: -; d_call: TRBD1; cdr3_nt: TGTGCCAGTACCCACCGGGACAGGGGATTCCCCGGGGAGCTGTTTTTT; cdr3_aa: CASTHRDRGFPGELFF
v_call: TRBV7-2; j_call: TRBJ2-1; clone_size: -; d_call: TRBD1; cdr3_nt: TGTGCCAGCAGCTTGGTCCGGGACAGTTCCAATGAGCAGTTCTTC; cdr3_aa: CASSLVRDSSNEQFF
v_call: TRBV5-6; j_call: TRBJ1-5; clone_size: -; d_call: -; cdr3_nt: TGTGCCAGCAGCTTGCTCCGGGGGCCCAGGAGCAATCAGCCCCAGCATTTT; cdr3_aa: CASSLLRGPRSNQPQHF
v_call: TRBV12-3/TRBV12-4; j_call: TRBJ1-2; clone_size: -; d_call: TRBD1; cdr3_nt: TGTGCCAGCACCCTGACAGGGGTGTATGGCTACACCTTC; cdr3_aa: CASTLTGVYGYTF
v_call: TRBV5-5; j_call: TRBJ1-6; clone_size: -; d_call: TRBD1; cdr3_nt: TGTGCCAGCAGCGGGGGACAGGGCCCCTCACCCCTCCACTTT; cdr3_aa: CASSGGQGPSPLHF
v_call: TRBV15; j_call: TRBJ1-5; clone_size: -; d_call: -; cdr3_nt: TGTGCCACCAGCGACCGACAGGCCTATAGCAATCAGCCCCAGCATTTT; cdr3_aa: CATSDRQAYSNQPQHF
v_call: TRBV20-1; j_call: TRBJ2-3; clone_size: few; d_call: TRBD2; cdr3_nt: TGCAGTGCTAGTGGTAGCGGGGGGGCAGATACGCAGTATTTT; cdr3_aa: CSASGSGGADTQYF
v_call: TRBV7-2; j_call: TRBJ2-3; clone_size: -; d_call: TRBD1; cdr3_nt: TGTGCCAGCAGCTCCGAGGGGGCGCGAGGCACAGATACGCAGTATTTT; cdr3_aa: CASSSEGARGTDTQYF
v_call: TRBV7-9; j_call: TRBJ1-1; clone_size: -; d_call: TRBD1; cdr3_nt: TGTGCCAGCAGCTTAACTACAGGGGGAACTGAAGCTTTCTTT; cdr3_aa: CASSLTTGGTEAFF
v_call: TRBV6-2/TRBV6-3; j_call: TRBJ2-7; clone_size: few; d_call: -; cdr3_nt: TGTGCCAGCCGAGAGACGAGCTCCTACGAGCAGTACTTC; cdr3_aa: CASRETSSYEQYF
v_call: TRBV6-1; j_call: TRBJ2-7; clone_size: few; d_call: -; cdr3_nt: TGTGCCAGCAGTGGGATGGAGGCAGGACCCTACGAGCAGTACTTC; cdr3_aa: CASSGMEAGPYEQYF
v_call: TRBV7-2; j_call: TRBJ2-5; clone_size: -; d_call: -; cdr3_nt: TGTACCAGCAGCCGAGCGTCGTACCAAGAGACCCAGTACTTC; cdr3_aa: CTSSRASYQETQYF
v_call: TRBV20-1; j_call: TRBJ2-5; clone_size: -; d_call: TRBD2; cdr3_nt: TGCAGTGCTAGAGATGGGGGTAGCGGGGGTTTGCCAGAGACCCAGTACTTC; cdr3_aa: CSARDGGSGGLPETQYF
v_call: TRBV7-6; j_call: TRBJ2-2; clone_size: many; d_call: -; cdr3_nt: TGTGCCAGCAGCTTGGAGGGGACCTTTAACACCGGGGAGCTGTTTTTT; cdr3_aa: CASSLEGTFNTGELFF
v_call: TRBV28; j_call: TRBJ2-1; clone_size: -; d_call: TRBD2; cdr3_nt: TGTGCCAGCAGTGTGATCGGGAGGGGTGAGCAGTTCTTC; cdr3_aa: CASSVIGRGEQFF
v_call: TRBV29-1; j_call: TRBJ2-3; clone_size: many; d_call: -; cdr3_nt: TGCAGCGTTGTGGGACCACCGCCTTCGGATACGCAGTATTTT; cdr3_aa: CSVVGPPPSDTQYF
v_call: TRBV9; j_call: TRBJ1-2; clone_size: once; d_call: -; cdr3_nt: TGTGCCAGCAGCGATAATGGGGGGGACTATGGCTACACCTTC; cdr3_aa: CASSDNGGDYGYTF
v_call: TRBV6-2/TRBV6-3; j_call: TRBJ1-5; clone_size: -; d_call: -; cdr3_nt: TGTGCCAGCAGTTACTCGTCGGGCTTCAATCAGCCCCAGCATTTT; cdr3_aa: CASSYSSGFNQPQHF
v_call: TRBV7-2; j_call: TRBJ2-1; clone_size: -; d_call: TRBD2; cdr3_nt: TGTGCCAGCAGCTTAGGTAGCGGGGGAACCTACAATGAGCAGTTCTTC; cdr3_aa: CASSLGSGGTYNEQFF
v_call: TRBV4-1; j_call: TRBJ1-6; clone_size: -; d_call: -; cdr3_nt: TGCGCCAGCAGCCAAGACAGGGTCTCCTATAATTCACCCCTCCACTTT; cdr3_aa: CASSQDRVSYNSPLHF